Detailed here is one TCR beta chain. Its specificity is unknown. This sample is drawn from a study of OX40 agonist ivuxolimab in advanced cancers. Study as a whole: Patients treated during dose escalation were battling hepatocellular carcinoma, melanoma, renal cell or head and neck cancer. Averaging roughly 60 years in age, with a range of about 20 to 90, the cohort was 80% to 90% male.

TCRdb keeps only in-frame clones here, not all; method: immunoSEQ multiplex PCR. Found here are around 64,000 clones, roughly nine tenths of them singletons; the top ten hold roughly 15%. The study, taken as a whole, reports: At 0.1 to 3.0 mg/kg and by week 6, CD4+ and CD8+ T cells in the blood had expanded clonally.

CDR3 length: 18 residues. The germline gives CDR1 SGHAT, CDR2 FQNNGV. V lost 4 bases, J lost 0 bases, and 16 bases lay in between. The sequence derives from an adult with an advanced solid tumor such as melanoma, head and neck, liver or kidney cancer. The source material was CD4+ or CD8+ T cells sorted from blood, sampled in a trial of the OX40 agonist ivuxolimab. The V and J genes are TRBV11-2 and TRBJ2-6; D gene uncertain. The CDR3 DNA follows: TGTGCCAGCAGCTCCAAGTATGAGTTTCCCTCTGGGGCCAACGTCCTGACTTTC. Amino acid sequence: CASSSKYEFPSGANVLTF.